The text below deals with one T cell receptor (beta chain). Its matching antigen is unknown. The data were taken from a study of T cell responses to AZD1222 COVID-19 vaccine. Study as a whole: Recipients boosted at about 4 weeks or about 12 weeks are pooled.

The method was immunoSEQ multiplex PCR; TCRdb's version includes in-frame clones alone and lacks a portion of them. This sample has some 150,000 clones, with under 95% found just once. Study observations and caveats: Distributed over spike, vaccine-associated CD4 TCRs predominated at 160-218 and 743-854. Donors skewed white British and female; clonal diversity was possibly underestimated.

The receptor's source is an adult in good health. This sample comprised peripheral blood, obtained on day 0 of AZD1222 vaccination.

CDR3 sequence reads: CASSLLAGGYNEQFF. The CDR3 nucleotides are TGTGCCAGCAGCTTGCTAGCGGGGGGATACAATGAGCAGTTCTTC. The J gene is TRBJ2-1, the V gene TRBV7-7; 11 bases align to TRBD2. Germline CDR1 SSHAT, CDR2 FNYEAQ (reference sequence). This CDR3 is built from 15 residues. After removal of 3 bases from V and 4 bases from J, the junction contained 2 bases not matched to a gene.